The 25 T cell receptor beta chains below come from one sample, sequenced in a study of technical replicates of blood from a handful of donors. TCRdb keeps only in-frame clones here, not all; method: immunoSEQ multiplex PCR. The table has roughly 62,000 clones, around 91% seen once. The sequencing sample was made of PBMCs. Receptors were obtained from a human donor in good health. Some clones in this sample may be carry-over from other donors' samples.

The chain uses TRBV15 and TRBJ2-5, with 7 positions matching TRBD2. J was trimmed by 4 bases and V by 1 base; bases with no gene match: 3. The CDR3 extends over 14 amino acids. Germline lookup yields CDR1 LNHNV and CDR2 YYDKDF (reference sequence). In nucleotides, the CDR3 is TGTGCCACCAGCAGAGGCGGGGGAGTAGAGACCCAGTACTTC. Amino acids: CATSRGGGVETQYF.

The genes are TRBV19 and TRBJ1-1; maybe TRBD1 (5 bases). Germline V gene sequence: CDR1 LNHDA, CDR2 SQIVND (reference sequence). The CDR3 is 14 amino acids. Trimming removed 9 bases at V and 1 base at J, with 15 bases between. CDR3 loop: CASSERQGNTEAFF. The CDR3 coding sequence is TGTGCCAGCAGTGAGAGGCAGGGGAACACTGAAGCTTTCTTT.

The chain is built from TRBV6-6 and TRBJ2-7, with 9 bases identical to TRBD1. The germline V gene has CDR1 MNHNY and CDR2 SVGAGI (reference sequence). Trimming removed 2 bases from V and 3 bases from J; junction bases left unmatched: 5. The CDR3 covers 15 residues. CDR3 in amino acids: CASSYKTGGGYEQYF. Here the CDR3 DNA reads TGTGCCAGCAGTTACAAGACAGGGGGGGGCTACGAGCAGTACTTC.

This chain joins TRBV6-1 and TRBJ2-1, with 8 bases identical to TRBD2. V trimming: 4 bases; J trimming: 6 bases; junction bases outside the gene matches: 8. The CDR3 is 15 amino acids. The germline gives CDR1 MNHNS, CDR2 SASEGT. CDR3 DNA: TGTGCCAGCAGTGCCAGGACGGGGGGGGGCAATGAGCAGTTCTTC. It translates to CASSARTGGGNEQFF.

This clone was seen a handful of times. The V and J genes are TRBV5-1 and TRBJ2-7; tentative D call: TRBD2 (5 bases). There are 14 residues in the CDR3. Germline CDR1 is SGHRS and CDR2 is YFSETQ. Trimming took 0 bases from V and 2 from J, leaving 9 bases between them. The CDR3 reads CASSLAGLPYEQYF. CDR3 nucleotide sequence: TGCGCCAGCAGCTTGGCCGGACTCCCCTACGAGCAGTACTTC.

The chain uses TRBV18 and TRBJ2-3; D is undetermined. The CDR3 totals 13 residues. V was cut by 6 bases and J by 5 bases, with 12 bases left in between. Germline-derived CDR1 and CDR2 are KGHSH and LQKENI. This CDR3 reads CASSQIAVDTQYF. For the CDR3, the DNA is TGTGCCAGCTCCCAGATCGCGGTAGATACGCAGTATTTT.

This clone showed up just once. The gene calls are TRBV5-4 and TRBJ2-3; the D gene is possibly TRBD2 (5 bases). Trimming removed 4 bases from V and 4 bases from J, with 13 bases in between. The CDR3 totals 14 residues. Germline V gives CDR1 SGHNT, CDR2 YYREEE (reference sequence). The CDR3: CASSSAGLSDTQYF. CDR3 nucleotide sequence: TGTGCCAGCAGCAGCGCGGGCTTATCAGATACGCAGTATTTT.

CDR3 region: CASSQDWRPNTEAFF. In DNA, the CDR3 is TGCGCCAGCAGCCAAGATTGGCGGCCGAACACTGAAGCTTTCTTT. V and J are TRBV4-3 and TRBJ1-1; D unclear. The CDR3 loop spans 15 amino acids. The germline gives CDR1 LGHNA, CDR2 YSLEER. Trimming removed 0 bases from V and 1 base from J, with 9 bases in between.

The chain carries TRBV27 and TRBJ2-2, with 16 nucleotides matching TRBD2. V was clipped by 9 bases and J by 7 bases; unmatched bases: 8. This CDR3 has 16 amino acids. CDR1 and CDR2 from the germline V gene are MNHEY and SMNVEV (reference sequence). The DNA for the CDR3 is TGTGCCAGTGGGACTAGCGGGAGGGAGCGAGGCGGGGAGCTGTTTTTT. Translating it yields CASGTSGRERGGELFF.

The chain uses TRBV7-2 and TRBJ1-3; no clear D. The germline CDR1 and CDR2 sequences are SGHTA and FQGNSA. The CDR3 is 15 amino acids. Trimming pared 2 bases from V and 0 bases from J, leaving 8 bases between. The CDR3 protein is CASSLRHFSGNTIYF. Written as DNA, the CDR3 is TGTGCCAGCAGCTTAAGACACTTCTCTGGAAACACCATATATTTT.

This clone was detected only once. The chain joins TRBV4-3 to TRBJ2-2; 8 nucleotides match TRBD1. Germline CDR1 is LGHNA and CDR2 is YSLEER. The CDR3 has 14 residues. The V segment lost 3 bases and the J segment 7 bases; nucleotides outside the gene matches: 4. DNA of the CDR3: TGCGCCAGCAGCCAGACAGGGGTTGTCGGGGAGCTGTTTTTT. It translates to CASSQTGVVGELFF.

The V call is TRBV29-1, the J call TRBJ1-1; 8 bases line up with TRBD1. The length of the CDR3 is 13 residues. CDR1 and CDR2 (germline): SQVTM, ANQGSEA. Trimming removed 7 bases from V and 1 base from J; junction bases left unmatched: 5. CDR3 sequence reads: CSARTGQNTEAFF. The CDR3 DNA is TGCAGCGCACGGACAGGGCAGAACACTGAAGCTTTCTTT.

This clone came up once. The J gene is TRBJ2-3, the V gene TRBV6-1, with TRBD2 matching over 11 bases. Losses at the gene ends were 5 bases for V and 3 bases for J; bases not matched to a gene: 4. Germline V gene sequence: CDR1 MNHNS, CDR2 SASEGT. The CDR3 length is 15 residues. CDR3 DNA: TGTGCCAGCAGTCCCGGGACTAGCGGAACAGATACGCAGTATTTT. Encoded protein: CASSPGTSGTDTQYF.

V gene TRBV7-2 combines with J gene TRBJ2-7, with TRBD2 identical over 7 bases. CDR3 size: 14 residues. With 3 bases clipped from V and 5 bases from J, the junction kept 7 bases outside the gene matches. Germline loops: CDR1 SGHTA, CDR2 FQGNSA. CDR3 nucleotides: TGTGCCAGCAGCTTCACCAGACTAGCCCACGAGCAGTACTTC. Amino acid sequence: CASSFTRLAHEQYF.

The V gene is TRBV4-3, the J gene TRBJ2-2; 9 bases are a match to TRBD2. Trimming removed 1 base from V and 4 bases from J; junction bases left unmatched: 13. The CDR3 totals 19 residues. Germline V CDR1 and CDR2: LGHNA, YSLEER. The CDR3 DNA reads TGCGCCAGCAGCCAAGGGGAGTTTGCGGGAGGGGTTGGCACCGGGGAGCTGTTTTTT. Protein: CASSQGEFAGGVGTGELFF.

The CDR3, as DNA: TGTGCCAGCAGTCTTTTGGGGGAGGGCGGAGATACGCAGTATTTT. Residues: CASSLLGEGGDTQYF. J is TRBJ2-3 and V is TRBV28; 7 nucleotides line up with TRBD2. The CDR3 has 15 residues. Losses at the gene ends were 5 bases for V and 5 bases for J; bases not matched to a gene: 10. Germline lookup yields CDR1 MDHEN and CDR2 SYDVKM.

The J gene is TRBJ2-5, the V gene TRBV13, with D possibly TRBD2 on 7 matching bases. Per the germline V gene, CDR1 is PRHDT and CDR2 is FYEKMQ (reference sequence). The CDR3 has 14 amino acids. The V gene lost 5 bases and the J gene lost 4 bases, with 14 bases spanning the gap. The CDR3 is CASSARGAPETQYF. The CDR3, as DNA: TGTGCCAGCAGCGCCCGGGGGGCCCCAGAGACCCAGTACTTC. Using reference TRBV13 and TRBJ2-5 for the parts outside the CDR3, the full variable domain is AAGVIQSPRHLIKEKRETATLKCYPIPRHDTVYWYQQGPGQDPQFLISFYEKMQSDKGSIPDRFSAQQFSDYHSELNMSSLELGDSALYFCASSARGAPETQYFGPGTRLLVL.

The J gene is TRBJ2-5, the V gene TRBV2, with D unclear. This CDR3 has 11 amino acids. Germline V gene data show CDR1 as SNHLY and CDR2 as FYNNEI. Trimming removed 5 bases at V and 3 bases at J, with 4 bases between. The CDR3 reads CASSLEETQYF. Written as DNA, the CDR3 is TGTGCCAGCAGTCTTGAAGAGACCCAGTACTTC.

The chain combines TRBV5-1 with TRBJ2-1; TRBD2 matches at 7 bases. V trimming: 1 base; J trimming: 2 bases; junction bases outside the gene matches: 3. Per germline, CDR1 SGHRS and CDR2 YFSETQ. The CDR3 spans 15 residues. CDR3 sequence: CASSLTAGTYNEQFF. The CDR3 bases are TGCGCCAGCAGCTTGACAGCGGGAACCTACAATGAGCAGTTCTTC.

The chain links TRBV18 to TRBJ1-1; D might be TRBD1 (5 bases). Germline loops: CDR1 KGHSH, CDR2 LQKENI. The CDR3 runs 17 residues. With 4 bases removed from V and 0 bases from J, the gap between germline ends came to 18 bases. CDR3: CASSRYQGDVMNTEAFF. In DNA, the CDR3 is TGTGCCAGCTCACGGTACCAAGGGGATGTCATGAACACTGAAGCTTTCTTT.

The chain links TRBV5-1 to TRBJ2-7, with TRBD1 identical over 10 bases. This CDR3 contains 15 residues. Germline assignment: CDR1 SGHRS and CDR2 YFSETQ. Trimming took 2 bases from V and 0 from J; bases not matched to a gene: 2. The CDR3, as DNA: TGCGCCAGCAGCTTACGGGACAGGGGCTCCTACGAGCAGTACTTC. As protein: CASSLRDRGSYEQYF. Full variable domain (missing parts from reference TRBV5-1 and TRBJ2-7): KAGVTQTPRYLIKTRGQQVTLSCSPISGHRSVSWYQQTPGQGLQFLFEYFSETQRNKGNFPGRFSGRQFSNSRSEMNVSTLELGDSALYLCASSLRDRGSYEQYFGPGTRLTVT.

This clone has just one count. The chain carries TRBV4-2 and TRBJ1-6, with a tentative D call TRBD1 (5 bases). The CDR3 loop spans 15 amino acids. Trimming took 4 bases from V and 6 from J, leaving 13 bases between them. Germline loops: CDR1 LGHNA, CDR2 YNFKEQ. The chain's CDR3 is CASSPEAGLNSPLHF. The CDR3 DNA reads TGTGCCAGCAGCCCCGAGGCGGGGCTTAATTCACCCCTCCACTTT.

The rearrangement links TRBV6-5 to TRBJ2-7; tentatively, D is TRBD1 (6 bases). Per the germline V gene, CDR1 is MNHEY and CDR2 is SVGAGI. This CDR3 is built from 16 residues. V gave up 2 bases and J gave up 2 bases, with 16 bases separating them. CDR3 residues: CASSYVSGTPTYEQYF. CDR3 DNA: TGTGCCAGCAGTTACGTGTCCGGGACACCAACCTACGAGCAGTACTTC.

This sequence joins TRBV27 and TRBJ2-7; TRBD2 aligns across 7 bases. CDR3 length equals 14 residues. The V and J ends lost 5 bases and 2 bases, in that order; junction bases with no gene match: 6. CDR1 and CDR2 (germline): MNHEY, SMNVEV (reference sequence). DNA of the CDR3: TGTGCCAGCAGTGCGGGACTACAGACCTACGAGCAGTACTTC. This gives the protein CASSAGLQTYEQYF.

The chain has TRBV6-1 and TRBJ2-6, with D maybe TRBD1 (5 bases). The ends were cut back, 2 bases at V and 3 bases at J, with 8 bases in the middle. Germline V gene data show CDR1 as MNHNS and CDR2 as SASEGT. The CDR3 sequence is 15 residues long. The CDR3 protein is CASSERGNGANVLTF. The CDR3 region has the DNA TGTGCCAGCAGTGAAAGGGGAAATGGGGCCAACGTCCTGACTTTC.